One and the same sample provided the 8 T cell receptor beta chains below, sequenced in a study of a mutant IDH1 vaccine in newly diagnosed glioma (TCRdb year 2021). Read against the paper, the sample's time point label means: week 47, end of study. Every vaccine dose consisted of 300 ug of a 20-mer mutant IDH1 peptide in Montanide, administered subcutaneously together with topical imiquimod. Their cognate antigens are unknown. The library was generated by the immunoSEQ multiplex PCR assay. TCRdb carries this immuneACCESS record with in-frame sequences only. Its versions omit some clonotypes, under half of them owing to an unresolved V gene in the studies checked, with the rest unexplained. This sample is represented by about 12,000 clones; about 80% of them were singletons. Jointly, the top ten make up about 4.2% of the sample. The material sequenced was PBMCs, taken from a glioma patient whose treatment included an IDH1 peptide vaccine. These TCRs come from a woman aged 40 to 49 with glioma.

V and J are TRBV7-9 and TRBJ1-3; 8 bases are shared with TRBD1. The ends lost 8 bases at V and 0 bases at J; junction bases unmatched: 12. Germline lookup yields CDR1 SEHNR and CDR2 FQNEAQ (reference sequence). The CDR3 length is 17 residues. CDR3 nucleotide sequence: TGTGCCAGCTCCCAACAGGGGGATCCTAGCTCTGGAAACACCATATATTTT. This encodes CASSQQGDPSSGNTIYF.

CDR3 residues: CASSLAGRETQYF. The CDR3 coding sequence is TGTGCCAGCAGCTTAGCGGGCAGAGAGACCCAGTACTTC. The chain employs TRBV7-9 and TRBJ2-5; no reliable D call. The V gene lost 0 bases and the J gene lost 4 bases, with 6 bases spanning the gap. The CDR3 spans 13 residues. Germline assignment: CDR1 SEHNR and CDR2 FQNEAQ (reference sequence).

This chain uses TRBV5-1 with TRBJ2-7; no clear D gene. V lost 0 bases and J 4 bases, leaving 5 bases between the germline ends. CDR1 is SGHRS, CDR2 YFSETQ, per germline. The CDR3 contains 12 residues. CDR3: CASSLVGYEQYF. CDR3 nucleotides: TGCGCCAGCAGCTTGGTGGGGTACGAGCAGTACTTC.

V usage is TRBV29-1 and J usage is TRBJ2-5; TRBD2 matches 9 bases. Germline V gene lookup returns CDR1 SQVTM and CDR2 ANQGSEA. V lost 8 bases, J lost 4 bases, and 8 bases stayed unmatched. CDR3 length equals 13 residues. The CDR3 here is CSSASGVGETQYF. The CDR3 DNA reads TGCAGCTCAGCTAGCGGGGTGGGAGAGACCCAGTACTTC.

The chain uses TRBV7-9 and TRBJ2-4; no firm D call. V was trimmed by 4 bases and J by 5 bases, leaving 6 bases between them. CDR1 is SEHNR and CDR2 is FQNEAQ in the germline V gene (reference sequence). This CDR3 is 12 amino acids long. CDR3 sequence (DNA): TGTGCCAGCAGCTGGCAGGAAAACATTCAGTACTTC. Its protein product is CASSWQENIQYF.

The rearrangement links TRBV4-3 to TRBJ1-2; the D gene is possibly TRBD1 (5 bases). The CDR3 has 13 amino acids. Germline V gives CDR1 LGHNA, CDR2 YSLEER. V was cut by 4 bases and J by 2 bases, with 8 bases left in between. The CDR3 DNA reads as TGCGCCAGCAGCCCAGGGCAGAACTATGGCTACACCTTC. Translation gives CASSPGQNYGYTF.

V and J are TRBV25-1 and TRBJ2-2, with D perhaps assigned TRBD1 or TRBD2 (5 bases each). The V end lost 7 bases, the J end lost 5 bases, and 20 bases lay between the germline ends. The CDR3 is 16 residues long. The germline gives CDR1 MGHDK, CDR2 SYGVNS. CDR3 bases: TGTGCCAGCACCAAATCACAGGCAGGGAGTACCGGGGAGCTGTTTTTT. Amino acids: CASTKSQAGSTGELFF.

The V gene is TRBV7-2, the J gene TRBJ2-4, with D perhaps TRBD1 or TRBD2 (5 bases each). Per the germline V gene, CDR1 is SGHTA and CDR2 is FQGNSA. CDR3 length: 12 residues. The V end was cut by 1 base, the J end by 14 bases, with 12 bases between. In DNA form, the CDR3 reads TGTGCCAGCAGCTTAGTGGTGGGGGTGAAGTACTTC. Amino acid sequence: CASSLVVGVKYF.